Shown below are 5 T cell receptor beta chains from a single sample sequenced in a study of identical twins. A single record per CDR3 protein comes from TCRdb applying MiXCR to the 5' RACE reads. This sample carries hundreds of thousands of distinct CDR3 sequences, approximately 6.1% of them seen once, and the ten largest clones take 1.5% to 2%. The material sequenced was naive T cells sorted from blood. The receptors derive from a man aged 18 to 30 in good health.

This clonotype has at least ten counts. V is TRBV15 and J is TRBJ1-2, with D possibly TRBD1 on 5 matching bases. CDR3 length equals 15 residues. Trimming shortened V by 1 base and J by 4 bases, and 13 bases separated the two germline ends. Germline CDR1 and CDR2: LNHNV and YYDKDF (reference sequence). The CDR3 reads CATSRVGQGGYGYTF. In DNA form, the CDR3 reads TGTGCCACCAGCAGAGTAGGTCAGGGCGGCTATGGCTACACCTTC.

The chain employs TRBV12-3 or TRBV12-4 and TRBJ1-6; tentatively, D is TRBD1 (6 bases). There are 15 residues in the CDR3. The germline V and J ends were trimmed by 5 bases and 8 bases, with 16 bases remaining between them. The CDR3 DNA sequence: TGTGCCAGCAGTGGTGGCCAGGGGAGAGATTCACCCCTCCACTTT. This gives the protein CASSGGQGRDSPLHF.

The chain links TRBV7-3 to TRBJ2-1; TRBD2 agrees at 8 bases. J gave up 7 bases and V 5 bases, and 16 bases lay outside the gene matches. The germline V gene has CDR1 SGHTA and CDR2 FQGTGA. The CDR3 length is 17 residues. The DNA of the CDR3 is TGTGCCAGCAGCCCCCAAGGGCGCGCTAGCGGGTGGAATGAGCAGTTCTTC. Translated, it gives CASSPQGRASGWNEQFF.

This clonotype appeared many times. This rearrangement joins TRBV20-1 to TRBJ2-7; D perhaps matches TRBD2 (5 bases). Germline loops: CDR1 DFQATT, CDR2 SNEGSKA (reference sequence). The CDR3 spans 15 residues. Trimming removed 4 bases from V and 5 bases from J, with 21 bases in between. CDR3 amino acids: CSAISNGLPSHEQYF. Written as DNA, the CDR3 is TGCAGTGCTATCTCCAACGGACTCCCCTCTCACGAGCAGTACTTC.

This clonotype was picked up many times. The gene calls are TRBV10-3 and TRBJ2-1; 9 bases line up with TRBD1. Germline loops: CDR1 ENHRY, CDR2 SYGVKD. Losses at the gene ends were 6 bases for V and 5 bases for J; bases not matched to a gene: 2. The CDR3 extends over 13 amino acids. CDR3 amino acids: CAISWDRDNEQFF. CDR3 nucleotides: TGTGCCATCAGCTGGGACAGGGACAATGAGCAGTTCTTC.